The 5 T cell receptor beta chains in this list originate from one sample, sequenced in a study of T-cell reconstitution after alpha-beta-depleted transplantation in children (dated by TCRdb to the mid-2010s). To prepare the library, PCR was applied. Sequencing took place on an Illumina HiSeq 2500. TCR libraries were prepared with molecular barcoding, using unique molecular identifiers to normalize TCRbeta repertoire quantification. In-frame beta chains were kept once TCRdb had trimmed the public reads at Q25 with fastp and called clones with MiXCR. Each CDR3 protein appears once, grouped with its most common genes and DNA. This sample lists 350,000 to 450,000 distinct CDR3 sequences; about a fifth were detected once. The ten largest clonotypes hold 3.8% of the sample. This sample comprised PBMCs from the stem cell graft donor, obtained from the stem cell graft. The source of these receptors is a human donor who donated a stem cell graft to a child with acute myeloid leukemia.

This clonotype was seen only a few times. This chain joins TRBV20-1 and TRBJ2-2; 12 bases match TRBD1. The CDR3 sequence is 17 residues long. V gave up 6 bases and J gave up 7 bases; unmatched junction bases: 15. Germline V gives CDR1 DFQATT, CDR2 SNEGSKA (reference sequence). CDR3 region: CSAPRSGQGAISGELFF. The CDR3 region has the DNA TGCAGTGCACCCCGCTCGGGACAGGGGGCGATTAGCGGGGAGCTGTTTTTT.

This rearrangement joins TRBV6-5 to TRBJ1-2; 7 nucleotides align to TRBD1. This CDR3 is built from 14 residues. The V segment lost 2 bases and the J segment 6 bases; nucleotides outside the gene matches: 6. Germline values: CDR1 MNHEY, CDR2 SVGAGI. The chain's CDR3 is CASSYRQGRNGYTF. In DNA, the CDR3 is TGTGCCAGCAGTTACCGACAGGGAAGGAATGGCTACACCTTC.

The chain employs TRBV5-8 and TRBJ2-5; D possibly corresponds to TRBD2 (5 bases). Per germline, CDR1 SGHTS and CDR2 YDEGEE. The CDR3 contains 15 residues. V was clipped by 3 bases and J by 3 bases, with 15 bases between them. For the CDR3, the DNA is TGTGCCAGCAGCTCGTCTCCGGGAAGCAAAGAGACCCAGTACTTC. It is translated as CASSSSPGSKETQYF.

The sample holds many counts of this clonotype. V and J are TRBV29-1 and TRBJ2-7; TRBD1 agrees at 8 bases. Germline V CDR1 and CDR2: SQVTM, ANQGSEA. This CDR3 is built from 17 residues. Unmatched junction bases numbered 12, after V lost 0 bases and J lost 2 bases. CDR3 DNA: TGCAGCGTTGAAGACACGGACAGGGTAGCAGCAACCTACGAGCAGTACTTC. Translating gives CSVEDTDRVAATYEQYF.

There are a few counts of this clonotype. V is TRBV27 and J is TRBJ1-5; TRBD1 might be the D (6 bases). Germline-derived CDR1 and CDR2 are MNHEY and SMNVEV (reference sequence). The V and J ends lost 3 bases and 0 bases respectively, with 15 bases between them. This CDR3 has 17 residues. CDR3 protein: CASSLRPGQNSNQPQHF. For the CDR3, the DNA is TGTGCCAGCAGTTTGCGACCGGGACAAAATAGCAATCAGCCCCAGCATTTT.